Listed here are 9 T cell receptor beta chains from one sample, sequenced in a study of control samples from healthy donors and cancer patients. Generated by immunoSEQ multiplex PCR, the TCRdb table keeps only in-frame clones and is missing some. The data show some 80,000 clones, over 80% seen once. Sequenced sample: blood. These TCRs come from a woman aged 55-70 years in good health.

This clone showed up just once. The rearrangement links TRBV7-8 to TRBJ2-7; 14 nucleotides agree with TRBD2. J was trimmed by 7 bases and V by 3 bases; bases with no gene match: 5. The CDR3 runs to 15 residues. The germline CDR1 and CDR2 sequences are SGHVS and FQNEAQ. CDR3 DNA sequence: TGTGCCAGCAGCTTTGGCGGACTAGCGGGAGGTGAGCAGTACTTC. This sequence encodes CASSFGGLAGGEQYF.

The genes are TRBV24-1 and TRBJ2-2; TRBD1 agrees at 8 bases. The CDR3 loop spans 17 amino acids. Germline CDR1 is KGHDR and CDR2 is SFDVKD. The V gene end was trimmed by 5 bases and the J gene end by 8 bases; junction bases not matched to a gene: 15. CDR3 residues: CATSARKFGQGGGELFF. CDR3 nucleotide sequence: TGTGCCACCAGTGCCAGGAAATTTGGACAGGGAGGTGGGGAGCTGTTTTTT.

CDR3 bases: TGCGCCAGCAGCCACCGAACTAGCGGGCCCTACAATGAGCAGTTCTTC. Protein product: CASSHRTSGPYNEQFF. The chain recombines TRBV4-1 with TRBJ2-1; 9 nucleotides match TRBD2. The CDR3 runs 16 residues. Germline V gene sequence: CDR1 MGHRA, CDR2 YSYEKL. V lost 3 bases to trimming and J lost 2 bases; unmatched junction nucleotides: 5.

The V and J genes are TRBV7-9 and TRBJ1-5; D not resolved. CDR3 length: 13 residues. CDR1 and CDR2 from the germline V gene are SEHNR and FQNEAQ (reference sequence). The germline V and J ends were trimmed by 1 base and 7 bases, with 8 bases remaining between them. The DNA of the CDR3 is TGTGCCAGCAGCTTAGGTTCGCGGCAGCCCCAGCATTTT. This codes for CASSLGSRQPQHF.

V is TRBV28 and J is TRBJ2-5; D unclear. The V gene's germline CDR1 is MDHEN and CDR2 SYDVKM. CDR3 length: 13 residues. V was cut by 6 bases and J by 4 bases, with 12 bases left in between. The DNA of the CDR3 is TGTGCCAGCAGATCCGTAGGAGTAGAGACCCAGTACTTC. Its translation is CASRSVGVETQYF.

This chain links TRBV14 with TRBJ2-5; D is undetermined. V gave up 4 bases and J gave up 4 bases, with 7 bases separating them. This CDR3 contains 12 residues. Germline assignment: CDR1 SGHDN and CDR2 FVKESK. This chain's CDR3 is CASSPTRETQYF. CDR3 DNA sequence: TGTGCCAGCAGCCCGACGAGAGAGACCCAGTACTTC.

This chain links TRBV19 with TRBJ2-1; D unclear. Trimming stripped 3 bases from V and 4 bases from J, with 10 bases between. CDR3 length: 14 residues. The germline CDR1 and CDR2 sequences are LNHDA and SQIVND (reference sequence). CDR3 residues: CASSMGQEYNEQFF. The CDR3 nucleotides read TGTGCCAGTAGTATGGGTCAGGAATACAATGAGCAGTTCTTC.

This clone was observed once. The chain links TRBV20-1 to TRBJ1-4; D not resolved. Germline loops: CDR1 DFQATT, CDR2 SNEGSKA (reference sequence). This CDR3 contains 11 residues. With 5 bases removed from V and 8 bases from J, the gap between germline ends came to 9 bases. CDR3 in amino acids: CSAPTQEKLFF. CDR3 nucleotides: TGCAGTGCTCCCACCCAGGAAAAACTGTTTTTT.

This chain links TRBV14 with TRBJ2-1, with D tentatively TRBD1 (6 bases). V was pared by 1 base and J by 14 bases, with 9 bases between. The CDR3 length is 11 residues. CDR1 and CDR2 (germline): SGHDN, FVKESK. Written as DNA, the CDR3 is TGTGCCAGCAGCCAAGGGGGGCCAGAGTTCTTC. Its translation: CASSQGGPEFF.